A single sample gave rise to the 22 T cell receptor beta chains below, sequenced in a study of T cell repertoires in cytomegalovirus infection. One entry per CDR3 protein results from TCRdb running MiXCR on the reads. The sample consists of approximately 500,000 distinct CDR3 sequences, roughly 10% of them appearing once. Sequencing was performed on PBMCs. These receptors were collected from a human donor in good health (CMV status not recorded). Some clones in this sample may be carry-over from other donors' samples.

This clonotype was recorded at least ten times. The chain is built from TRBV29-1 and TRBJ2-2; TRBD1 is a possible D gene (6 bases). The germline CDR1 and CDR2 sequences are SQVTM and ANQGSEA. V lost 4 bases and J lost 4, with 10 bases in between. CDR3 length: 13 residues. CDR3 in amino acids: CSVVGHRTGELFF. Written as DNA, the CDR3 is TGCAGCGTTGTGGGACACCGCACCGGGGAGCTGTTTTTT.

This clonotype was detected ten times or more. The chain links TRBV5-8 to TRBJ2-1; possibly TRBD1 for D (6 bases). The CDR3 sequence is 17 residues long. V was clipped by 4 bases and J by 3 bases, with 20 bases between them. Germline V gene data show CDR1 as SGHTS and CDR2 as YDEGEE. The CDR3 region is CASSPPTGHSFYNEQFF. CDR3 coding DNA: TGTGCCAGCAGCCCACCCACGGGACATTCATTCTACAATGAGCAGTTCTTC.

The chain links TRBV20-1 to TRBJ1-1; tentative D call: TRBD1 (5 bases). CDR3 size: 15 residues. Looked up from germline, CDR1 is DFQATT and CDR2 is SNEGSKA (reference sequence). The V end was cut by 1 base, the J end by 5 bases, with 17 bases between. The CDR3 protein is CSARVGRGAWTEAFF. The DNA of the CDR3 is TGCAGTGCTAGAGTGGGAAGGGGCGCATGGACTGAAGCTTTCTTT.

This clonotype was seen repeatedly, ten times or more. The gene calls are TRBV5-6 and TRBJ1-6; no clear D. CDR3 length: 14 residues. Germline CDR1 is SGHDT and CDR2 is YYEEEE. The V end lost 1 base, the J end lost 7 bases, and 9 bases lay between the germline ends. The CDR3 spells CASSLPLQNSPLHF. CDR3 sequence (DNA): TGTGCCAGCAGCTTGCCACTACAGAATTCACCCCTCCACTTT.

A remark on this clonotype: Sequence at one end of the junction differs from germline and may be a read error. The V gene is TRBV10-3, the J gene TRBJ2-7, with D uncertain. Germline V gene data show CDR1 as ENHRY and CDR2 as SYGVKD. The CDR3 sequence is 13 residues long. CDR3 residues: CAISESPKYEQYF. The CDR3 bases are TGTGCCATCAGCGAGTCGCCCAAATACGAGCAGTACTTC.

At least ten counts were recorded for this clonotype. The rearrangement uses TRBV12-3 or TRBV12-4 and TRBJ1-3; 11 bases align to TRBD1. V lost 5 bases and J lost 8; bases outside the gene matches: 8. The CDR3 has 15 amino acids. The CDR3 nucleotides are TGTGCCAGCAGTGAGAAGGACAGGGGGCTTGACACCATATATTTT. It specifies CASSEKDRGLDTIYF.

This clonotype has at least ten counts. This chain connects TRBV9 to TRBJ1-2; D remains ambiguous. V lost 0 bases and J lost 0, with 9 bases in between. Germline CDR1 and CDR2: SGDLS and YYNGEE. The CDR3 extends over 15 amino acids. This CDR3 is CASSVAAVANYGYTF. For the CDR3, the DNA is TGTGCCAGCAGCGTAGCCGCGGTAGCTAACTATGGCTACACCTTC.

This clonotype appeared a single time. One end of the junction fails to match germline, which may point to a read error. V gene TRBV19 combines with J gene TRBJ2-1, with 9 positions matching TRBD1. CDR1 and CDR2 (germline): LNHDA, SQIVND (reference sequence). The CDR3 runs to 16 residues. In DNA, the CDR3 is TGTGCCAGTAGTCAATTACCGGGACAGGGATTCTCCTTTGAGGTCTTC. Protein: CASSQLPGQGFSFEVF.

In its sample, this clonotype was seen many times. The chain couples TRBV7-3 to TRBJ2-1; TRBD2 matches at 9 bases. The CDR3 runs 16 residues. Trimming took 4 bases from V and 7 from J; bases not matched to a gene: 11. The germline V gene encodes CDR1 SGHTA and CDR2 FQGTGA. The CDR3 region has the DNA TGTGCCAGCAGCTCCCGAGGGCGCGGGAGGGGAAATGAGCAGTTCTTC. Residues: CASSSRGRGRGNEQFF.

This clonotype was seen repeatedly, ten times or more. At one of its ends the junction is not consistent with the germline gene, which may arise from a read error. CDR3 nucleotide sequence: TGTGCCAGCAGCAAAGATGCCCCCGGGGGCTCCCTCAATCAAAATAATTCACCCCTCCACTTT. Its translation: CASSKDAPGGSLNQNNSPLHF. The rearrangement joins TRBV14 to TRBJ1-6, with a possible D match to TRBD1 (6 bases). The CDR3 is 21 amino acids. Germline assignment: CDR1 SGHDN and CDR2 FVKESK.

About this clonotype itself: Since a much larger clone is just one base distant, this may be a read error. The gene calls are TRBV15 and TRBJ1-4, with D possibly TRBD1 on 5 matching bases. There are 16 residues in the CDR3. Germline values: CDR1 LNHNV, CDR2 YYDKDF (reference sequence). This CDR3 reads CATGRDLGATNEKLFF. CDR3 coding DNA: TGTGCCACCGGCAGAGATTTGGGGGCAACTAATGAAAAACTGTTTTTT.

The rearrangement joins TRBV13 to TRBJ1-2; D is uncertain. Germline CDR1 PRHDT, CDR2 FYEKMQ (reference sequence). The CDR3 sequence is 13 residues long. V was pared by 1 base and J by 4 bases, with 7 bases between. The CDR3 DNA follows: TGTGCCAGCAGCTTAGTTCGGATCTATGGCTACACCTTC. Its protein product is CASSLVRIYGYTF.

The chain joins TRBV19 to TRBJ1-1, with D unclear. Looked up from germline, CDR1 is LNHDA and CDR2 is SQIVND (reference sequence). The CDR3 covers 13 residues. V was cut by 3 bases and J by 4 bases, with 9 bases left in between. CDR3 region: CASSMAWGTEAFF. In nucleotides, the CDR3 is TGTGCCAGTAGTATGGCTTGGGGCACTGAAGCTTTCTTT.

This clonotype was seen ten or more times. CDR3 in amino acids: CASSSRWGPGVSGNQPQHF. CDR3 coding DNA: TGTGCCAGCAGCAGCCGGTGGGGACCTGGAGTGAGTGGCAATCAGCCCCAGCATTTT. The chain is built from TRBV5-4 and TRBJ1-5; the D gene is possibly TRBD1 (5 bases). The length of the CDR3 is 19 residues. Germline lookup yields CDR1 SGHNT and CDR2 YYREEE (reference sequence). V was shortened by 4 bases and J by 2 bases, with 25 bases between the two germline ends.

This clonotype was found a few times. At one end the junction does not follow the germline gene, possibly because of a read error. The chain uses TRBV11-1 and TRBJ1-1; weak D call: TRBD1 (5 bases). Germline V gene sequence: CDR1 SGHAT, CDR2 FQDESV (reference sequence). The CDR3 length is 15 residues. CDR3 loop: CASSLEGVMNAEAFF. CDR3 DNA: TGTGCCAGCAGCTTAGAAGGGGTTATGAACGCTGAAGCTTTCTTT.

This clonotype was recorded at least ten times. The rearrangement uses TRBV28 and TRBJ2-7; D is unclear. Germline-derived CDR1 and CDR2 are MDHEN and SYDVKM. The CDR3 totals 13 residues. The germline V and J ends were trimmed by 5 bases and 3 bases, with 11 bases remaining between them. CDR3 sequence: CASSPIGNYEQYF. The CDR3 nucleotides read TGTGCCAGCAGTCCCATAGGAAACTACGAGCAGTACTTC.

This clonotype came up many times. The chain carries TRBV7-2 and TRBJ1-5; 7 nucleotides match TRBD1. Trimming at V came to 5 bases and at J to 3 bases, leaving 7 bases not matched to a gene. CDR3 size: 15 residues. Looked up from germline, CDR1 is SGHTA and CDR2 is FQGNSA. The CDR3 loop is CASSPRDRPNQPQHF. The CDR3 nucleotides read TGTGCCAGCAGCCCGCGGGACAGACCCAATCAGCCCCAGCATTTT.

This clonotype was counted ten times or more. The genes are TRBV7-9 and TRBJ1-1; weak D call: TRBD1 (6 bases). The length of the CDR3 is 14 residues. Germline V gene data show CDR1 as SEHNR and CDR2 as FQNEAQ (reference sequence). The V end was cut by 5 bases, the J end by 3 bases, with 13 bases between. The CDR3 nucleotides are TGTGCCAGCAGCCCAGGGGTTGGTGACACTGAAGCTTTCTTT. It yields the protein CASSPGVGDTEAFF.

The sample holds a few counts of this clonotype. This sequence joins TRBV20-1 and TRBJ1-5, with 11 nucleotides matching TRBD1. The CDR3 consists of 16 residues. J was trimmed by 0 bases and V by 5 bases; bases with no gene match: 6. Germline CDR1 is DFQATT and CDR2 is SNEGSKA (reference sequence). The CDR3 region is CSAWTGGWNSNQPQHF. As DNA, the CDR3 is TGCAGTGCTTGGACAGGGGGCTGGAATAGCAATCAGCCCCAGCATTTT.

This clonotype appeared many times. The chain carries TRBV5-1 and TRBJ2-5, with TRBD2 identical over 9 bases. The V segment lost 1 base and the J segment 1 base; nucleotides outside the gene matches: 5. The CDR3 covers 16 residues. CDR1 is SGHRS and CDR2 is YFSETQ in the germline V gene. CDR3 residues: CASSLSSGGIQETQYF. CDR3 coding DNA: TGCGCCAGCAGCTTGAGCAGCGGGGGGATCCAAGAGACCCAGTACTTC.

The chain couples TRBV15 to TRBJ2-2; a weak D match, TRBD1 (5 bases). CDR1 is LNHNV and CDR2 is YYDKDF in the germline V gene (reference sequence). There are 15 residues in the CDR3. Trimming stripped 4 bases from V and 4 bases from J, with 13 bases between. DNA for the CDR3: TGTGCCACCAGCAAAGAATCAGGGATCACCGGGGAGCTGTTTTTT. This encodes CATSKESGITGELFF.

This clonotype was seen more than once but under ten times. The V gene is TRBV2, the J gene TRBJ1-2, with D possibly TRBD1 on 5 matching bases. The germline V gene has CDR1 SNHLY and CDR2 FYNNEI. CDR3 length: 13 amino acids. CDR3 residues: CVTSRDEGGGYTF. DNA for the CDR3: TGTGTCACTAGCCGGGACGAAGGTGGAGGCTACACCTTC.